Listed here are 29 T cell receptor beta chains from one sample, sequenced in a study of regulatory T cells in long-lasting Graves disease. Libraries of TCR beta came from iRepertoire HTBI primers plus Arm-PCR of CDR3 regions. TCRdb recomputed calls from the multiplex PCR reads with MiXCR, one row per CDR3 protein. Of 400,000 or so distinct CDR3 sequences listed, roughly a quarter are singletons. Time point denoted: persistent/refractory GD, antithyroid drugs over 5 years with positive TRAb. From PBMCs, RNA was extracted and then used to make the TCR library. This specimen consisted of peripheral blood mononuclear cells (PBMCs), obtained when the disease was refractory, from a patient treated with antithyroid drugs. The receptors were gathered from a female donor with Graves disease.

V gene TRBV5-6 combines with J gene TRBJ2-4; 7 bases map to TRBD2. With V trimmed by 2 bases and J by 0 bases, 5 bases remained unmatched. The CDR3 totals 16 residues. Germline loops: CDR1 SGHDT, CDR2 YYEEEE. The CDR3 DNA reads TGTGCCAGCAGCTTTAGAGTAGCGGGAGCCAAAAACATTCAGTACTTC. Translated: CASSFRVAGAKNIQYF. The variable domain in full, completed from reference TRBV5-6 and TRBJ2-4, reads DAGVTQSPTHLIKTRGQQVTLRCSPKSGHDTVSWYQQALGQGPQFIFQYYEEEERQRGNFPDRFSGHQFPNYSSELNVNALLLGDSALYLCASSFRVAGAKNIQYFGAGTRLSVL.

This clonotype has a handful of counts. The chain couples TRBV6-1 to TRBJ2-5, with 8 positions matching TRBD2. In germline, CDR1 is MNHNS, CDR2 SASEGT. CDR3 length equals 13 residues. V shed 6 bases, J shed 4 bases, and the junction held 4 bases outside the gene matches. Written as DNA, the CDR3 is TGTGCCAGCAGGTCCACTAGCGGAGAGACCCAGTACTTC. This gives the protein CASRSTSGETQYF.

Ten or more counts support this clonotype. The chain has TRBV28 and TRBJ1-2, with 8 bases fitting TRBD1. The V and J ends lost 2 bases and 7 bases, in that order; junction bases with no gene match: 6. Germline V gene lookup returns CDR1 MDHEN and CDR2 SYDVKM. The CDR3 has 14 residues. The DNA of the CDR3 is TGTGCCAGCAGTTTAATCCAGGGGGCGTTTGGCTACACCTTC. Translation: CASSLIQGAFGYTF.

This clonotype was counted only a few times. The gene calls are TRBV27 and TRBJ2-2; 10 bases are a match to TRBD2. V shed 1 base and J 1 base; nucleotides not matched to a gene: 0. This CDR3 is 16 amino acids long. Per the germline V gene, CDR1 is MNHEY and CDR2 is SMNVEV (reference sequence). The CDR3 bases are TGTGCCAGCAGTTTATTAGCGGGAGGGAACACCGGGGAGCTGTTTTTT. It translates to CASSLLAGGNTGELFF.

Here the CDR3 DNA reads TGTGCCAGCAAAAGGGAGACCTCTGGGGCCAACGTCCTGACTTTC. As protein: CASKRETSGANVLTF. V is TRBV19 and J is TRBJ2-6; D possibly corresponds to TRBD2 (5 bases). The length of the CDR3 is 15 residues. Trimming stripped 9 bases from V and 0 bases from J, with 12 bases between. Germline assignment: CDR1 LNHDA and CDR2 SQIVND (reference sequence).

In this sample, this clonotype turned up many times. The CDR3 is CASRRQNQPQHF. The CDR3 DNA reads as TGTGCCAGCAGGCGACAGAATCAGCCCCAGCATTTT. The chain recombines TRBV2 with TRBJ1-5, with a possible D match to TRBD1 (5 bases). This CDR3 is 12 amino acids long. The germline gives CDR1 SNHLY, CDR2 FYNNEI. Trimming cost V 6 bases and J 4 bases, with 7 bases left between them.

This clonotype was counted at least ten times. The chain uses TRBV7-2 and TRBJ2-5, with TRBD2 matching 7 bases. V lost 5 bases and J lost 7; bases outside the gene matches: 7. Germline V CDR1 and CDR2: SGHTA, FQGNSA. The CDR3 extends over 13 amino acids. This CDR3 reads CASSHRRGWTQYF. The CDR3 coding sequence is TGTGCCAGCAGCCACAGGCGGGGGTGGACCCAGTACTTC.

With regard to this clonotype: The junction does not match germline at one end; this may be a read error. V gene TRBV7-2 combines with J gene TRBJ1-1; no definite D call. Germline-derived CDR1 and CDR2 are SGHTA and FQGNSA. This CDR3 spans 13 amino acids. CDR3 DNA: TGTGCCAGCAGCTTAGGGGGAAACACTGAAGCTTCCTTT. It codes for CASSLGGNTEASF.

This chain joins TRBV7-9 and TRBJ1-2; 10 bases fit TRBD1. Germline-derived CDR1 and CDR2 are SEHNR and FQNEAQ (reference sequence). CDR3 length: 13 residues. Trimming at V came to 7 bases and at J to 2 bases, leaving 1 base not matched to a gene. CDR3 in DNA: TGTGCCAGCACGGGACAGGGGAACTATGGCTACACCTTC. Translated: CASTGQGNYGYTF. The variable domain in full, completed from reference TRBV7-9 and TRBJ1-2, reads DTGVSQNPRHKITKRGQNVTFRCDPISEHNRLYWYRQTLGQGPEFLTYFQNEAQLEKSRLLSDRFSAERPKGSFSTLEIQRTEQGDSAMYLCASTGQGNYGYTFGSGTRLTVV.

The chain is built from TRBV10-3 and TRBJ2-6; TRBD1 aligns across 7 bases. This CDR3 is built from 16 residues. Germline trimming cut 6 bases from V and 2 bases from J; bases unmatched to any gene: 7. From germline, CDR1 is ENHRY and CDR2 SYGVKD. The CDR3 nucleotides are TGTGCCATCAGCCCGGACAGGTCAACTGGGGCCAACGTCCTGACTTTC. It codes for CAISPDRSTGANVLTF.

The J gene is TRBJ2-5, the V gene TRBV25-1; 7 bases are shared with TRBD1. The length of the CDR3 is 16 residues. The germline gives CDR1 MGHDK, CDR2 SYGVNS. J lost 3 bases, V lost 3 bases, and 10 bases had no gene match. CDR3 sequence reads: CASSDPTGSGEETQYF. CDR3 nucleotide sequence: TGTGCCAGCAGTGATCCGACAGGGTCGGGCGAAGAGACCCAGTACTTC.

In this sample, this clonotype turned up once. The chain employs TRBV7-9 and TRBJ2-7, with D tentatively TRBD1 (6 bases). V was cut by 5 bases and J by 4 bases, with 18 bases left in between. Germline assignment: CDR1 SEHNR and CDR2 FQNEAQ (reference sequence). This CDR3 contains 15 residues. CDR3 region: CASSQTSQGRYEQYF. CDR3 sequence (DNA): TGTGCCAGCAGCCAAACCTCACAGGGAAGATACGAGCAGTACTTC.

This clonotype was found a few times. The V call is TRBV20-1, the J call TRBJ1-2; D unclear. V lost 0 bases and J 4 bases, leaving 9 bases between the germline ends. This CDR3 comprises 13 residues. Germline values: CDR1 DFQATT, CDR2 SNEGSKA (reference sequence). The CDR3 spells CSARDFPGYGYTF. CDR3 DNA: TGCAGTGCTAGAGATTTTCCAGGCTATGGCTACACCTTC.

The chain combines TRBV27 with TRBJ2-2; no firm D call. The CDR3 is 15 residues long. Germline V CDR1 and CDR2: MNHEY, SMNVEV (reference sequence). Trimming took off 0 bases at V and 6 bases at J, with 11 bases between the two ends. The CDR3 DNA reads TGTGCCAGCAGTTTATCCACAGTGCCGTCCGGGGAGCTGTTTTTT. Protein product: CASSLSTVPSGELFF.

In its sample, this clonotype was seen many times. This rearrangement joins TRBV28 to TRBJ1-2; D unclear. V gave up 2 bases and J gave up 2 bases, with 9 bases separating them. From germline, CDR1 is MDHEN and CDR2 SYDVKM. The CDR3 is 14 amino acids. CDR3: CASSLIRRNYGYTF. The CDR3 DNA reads TGTGCCAGCAGTTTAATCCGGAGAAACTATGGCTACACCTTC.

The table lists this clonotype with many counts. The CDR3 DNA reads as TGTGCCAGCAGGGCCTCGGGGGACAGGGGGTTTCGGGAGACCCAGTACTTC. Its protein is CASRASGDRGFRETQYF. The genes are TRBV2 and TRBJ2-5, with 11 nucleotides matching TRBD1. V was clipped by 6 bases and J by 5 bases; unmatched bases: 14. Germline CDR1 SNHLY, CDR2 FYNNEI. The CDR3 consists of 17 residues.

The CDR3 reads CASSPYIQGVEYEQYF. The CDR3 region has the DNA TGTGCCAGCAGCCCATACATACAGGGTGTTGAGTACGAGCAGTACTTC. The chain couples TRBV3-1 to TRBJ2-7; possible D gene TRBD1, 6 bases. V was pared by 4 bases and J by 4 bases, with 20 bases between. The CDR3 runs 16 residues. In germline, CDR1 is LGHDT, CDR2 YNNKEL (reference sequence).

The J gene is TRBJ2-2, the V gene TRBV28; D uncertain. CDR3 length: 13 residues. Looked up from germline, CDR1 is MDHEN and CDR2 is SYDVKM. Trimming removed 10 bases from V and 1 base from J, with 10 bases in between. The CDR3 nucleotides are TGTGCCACCAAATGGGGGAACACCGGGGAGCTGTTTTTT. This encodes CATKWGNTGELFF.

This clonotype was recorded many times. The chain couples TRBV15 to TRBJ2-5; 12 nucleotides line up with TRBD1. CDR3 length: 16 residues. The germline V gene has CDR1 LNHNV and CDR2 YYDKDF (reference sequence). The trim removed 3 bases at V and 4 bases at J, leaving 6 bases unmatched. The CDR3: CATSSHRDRGRETQYF. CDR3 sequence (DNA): TGTGCCACCAGCAGTCATAGGGACAGGGGGCGAGAGACCCAGTACTTC.

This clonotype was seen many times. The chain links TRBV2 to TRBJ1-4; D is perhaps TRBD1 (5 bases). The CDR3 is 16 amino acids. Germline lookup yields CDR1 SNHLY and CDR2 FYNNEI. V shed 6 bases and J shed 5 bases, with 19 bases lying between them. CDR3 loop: CASRQQGHLGNEKLFF. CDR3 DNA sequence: TGTGCCAGCAGACAGCAAGGACATTTGGGAAATGAAAAACTGTTTTTT.

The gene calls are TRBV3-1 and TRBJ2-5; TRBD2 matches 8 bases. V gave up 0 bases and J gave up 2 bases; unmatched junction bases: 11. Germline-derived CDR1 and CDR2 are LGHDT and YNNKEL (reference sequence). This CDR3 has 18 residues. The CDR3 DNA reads TGTGCCAGCAGCCAAGATCATTTACTAGCGGCCCTACAAGAGACCCAGTACTTC. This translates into CASSQDHLLAALQETQYF.

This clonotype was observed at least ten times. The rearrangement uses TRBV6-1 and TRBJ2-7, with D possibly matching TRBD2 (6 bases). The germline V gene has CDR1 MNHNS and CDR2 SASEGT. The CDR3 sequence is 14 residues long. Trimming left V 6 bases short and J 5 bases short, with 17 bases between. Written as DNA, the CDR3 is TGTGCCAGCAGGCTCCCGGGAGTCGAGAACGAGCAGTACTTC. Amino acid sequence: CASRLPGVENEQYF.

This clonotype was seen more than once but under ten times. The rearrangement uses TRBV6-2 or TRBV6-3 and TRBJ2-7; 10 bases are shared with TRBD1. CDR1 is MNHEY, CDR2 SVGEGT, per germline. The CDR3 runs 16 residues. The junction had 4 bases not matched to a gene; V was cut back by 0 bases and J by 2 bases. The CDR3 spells CASSYSWTGGTYEQYF. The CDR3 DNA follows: TGTGCCAGCAGTTACTCTTGGACAGGGGGTACCTACGAGCAGTACTTC.

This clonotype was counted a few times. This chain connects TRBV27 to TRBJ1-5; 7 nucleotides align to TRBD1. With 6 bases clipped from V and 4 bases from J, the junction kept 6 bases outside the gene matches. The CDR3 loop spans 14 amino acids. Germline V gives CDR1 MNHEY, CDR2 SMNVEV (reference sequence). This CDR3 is CASRGGQRNQPQHF. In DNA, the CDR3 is TGTGCCAGCAGGGGGGGACAGCGGAATCAGCCCCAGCATTTT.

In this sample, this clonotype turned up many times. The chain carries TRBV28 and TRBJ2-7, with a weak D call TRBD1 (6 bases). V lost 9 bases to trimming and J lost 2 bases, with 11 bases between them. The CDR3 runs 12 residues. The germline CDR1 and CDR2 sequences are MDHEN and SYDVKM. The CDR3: CASTGRTYEQYF. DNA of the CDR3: TGTGCCAGTACAGGGCGAACCTACGAGCAGTACTTC.

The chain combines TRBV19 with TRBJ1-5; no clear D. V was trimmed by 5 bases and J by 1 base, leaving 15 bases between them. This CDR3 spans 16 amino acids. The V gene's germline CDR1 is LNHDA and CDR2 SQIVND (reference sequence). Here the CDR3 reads CASSLGRRRSNQPQHF. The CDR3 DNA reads TGTGCCAGTAGTTTGGGCCGACGGAGAAGCAATCAGCCCCAGCATTTT.

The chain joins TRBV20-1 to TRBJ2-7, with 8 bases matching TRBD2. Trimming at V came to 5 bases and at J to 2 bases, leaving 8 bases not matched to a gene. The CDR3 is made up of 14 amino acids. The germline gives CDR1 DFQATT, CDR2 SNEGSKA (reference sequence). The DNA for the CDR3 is TGCAGTGCTGGAAAGCGGGAGTTCCCCTACGAGCAGTACTTC. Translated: CSAGKREFPYEQYF.

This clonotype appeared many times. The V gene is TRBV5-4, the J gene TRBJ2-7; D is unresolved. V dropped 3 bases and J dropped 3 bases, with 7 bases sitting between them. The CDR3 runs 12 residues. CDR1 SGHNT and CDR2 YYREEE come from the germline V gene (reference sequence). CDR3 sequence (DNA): TGTGCCAGCAGCTCACCAGGCTACGAGCAGTACTTC. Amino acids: CASSSPGYEQYF.

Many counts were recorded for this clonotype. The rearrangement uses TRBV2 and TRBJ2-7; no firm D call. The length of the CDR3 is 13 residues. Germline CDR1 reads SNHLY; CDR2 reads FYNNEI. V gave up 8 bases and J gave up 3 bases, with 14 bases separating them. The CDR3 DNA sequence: TGTGCCAGCGGTTCAAAGAGAAACTACGAGCAGTACTTC. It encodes CASGSKRNYEQYF.